This T cell receptor (beta chain) was sequenced for a study of blood T cell repertoires in COVID-19. Study summary: Sites in the United States, Italy and Spain provided acute and convalescent COVID-19 samples.

Original data processing: Estimated nucleated cell counts came from reference gene primer amplification. The method was immunoSEQ multiplex PCR; TCRdb's version includes in-frame clones alone and lacks a portion of them. V and J calls and clone size come straight from that table; D and trimming were deduced from the DNA. The sample includes just under 300,000 clones, approximately 86% seen only once; the top ten take 1% to 1.5%. CDR3 length: 13 residues. V was shortened by 1 base and J by 10 bases, with 8 bases between the two germline ends. Germline V gene sequence: CDR1 LGHNA, CDR2 YSLEER. The receptor comes from a man between 65 and 85 years old with acute or convalescent COVID-19. Material for sequencing was peripheral blood. The chain combines TRBV4-3 with TRBJ1-6; D call uncertain. The CDR3 spells CASSQVGLSPLHF. The CDR3 DNA sequence: TGCGCCAGCAGCCAAGTCGGGTTATCACCCCTCCACTTT.